A single sample is the source of the 20 T cell receptor beta chains below, sequenced in a study of blood T cell repertoires in COVID-19. Produced via immunoSEQ multiplex PCR; TCRdb's table is partial and in-frame only. This sample has about 97,000 clones; approximately 87% occur once, and the top ten carry just over 15%. Source material: peripheral blood. These receptors came from a human donor in a cohort sampled during active COVID-19.

J is TRBJ1-2 and V is TRBV6-1; D possibly corresponds to TRBD1 (5 bases). The germline CDR1 and CDR2 sequences are MNHNS and SASEGT. V gave up 1 base and J gave up 8 bases, with 17 bases separating them. The CDR3 sequence is 15 residues long. The CDR3 DNA sequence: TGTGCCAGCAGTGAAGGCAACAGGCCCCTGAGAGGCTACACCTTC. Protein: CASSEGNRPLRGYTF.

This clone appeared once. This rearrangement joins TRBV18 to TRBJ2-5; 7 positions match TRBD1. CDR3 length: 14 residues. CDR1 KGHSH and CDR2 LQKENI come from the germline V gene. The trim removed 6 bases at V and 1 base at J, leaving 5 bases unmatched. DNA of the CDR3: TGTGCCAGCTCTCCCCGGGACAGCCAAGAGACCCAGTACTTC. This encodes CASSPRDSQETQYF.

This sequence joins TRBV10-3 and TRBJ2-7; TRBD1 aligns across 9 bases. CDR3 length equals 14 residues. The germline gives CDR1 ENHRY, CDR2 SYGVKD. J gave up 2 bases and V 7 bases, and 6 bases lay outside the gene matches. DNA of the CDR3: TGTGCCATCAACGGCCGGACAGGGGCCTACGAGCAGTACTTC. Translating gives CAINGRTGAYEQYF.

This clone appeared once. This chain joins TRBV27 and TRBJ1-2; 7 bases match TRBD1. V shed 5 bases, J shed 2 bases, and the junction held 5 bases outside the gene matches. The CDR3 is 14 amino acids. From germline, CDR1 is MNHEY and CDR2 SMNVEV (reference sequence). Here the CDR3 reads CASSPIQGNYGYTF. In DNA, the CDR3 is TGTGCCAGCAGTCCCATACAGGGGAACTATGGCTACACCTTC.

This sequence joins TRBV29-1 and TRBJ2-3; D might be TRBD1 (6 bases). The CDR3 is 12 amino acids. CDR1 is SQVTM and CDR2 is ANQGSEA in the germline V gene. Trimming left V 6 bases short and J 4 bases short, with 11 bases between. The CDR3 is CSVAQGPDTQYF. In nucleotides, the CDR3 is TGCAGCGTCGCACAGGGACCAGATACGCAGTATTTT.

V gene TRBV29-1 combines with J gene TRBJ2-5, with D perhaps TRBD1 (5 bases). The CDR3 has 14 residues. Trimming took off 4 bases at V and 5 bases at J, with 17 bases between the two ends. Germline V gene sequence: CDR1 SQVTM, CDR2 ANQGSEA. The CDR3 sequence: CSVAPAGKEETQYF. DNA for the CDR3: TGCAGCGTTGCCCCAGCAGGGAAGGAGGAGACCCAGTACTTC.

The chain couples TRBV11-2 to TRBJ2-7; TRBD1 matches 7 bases. Germline CDR1 reads SGHAT; CDR2 reads FQNNGV. This CDR3 has 14 amino acids. The ends lost 0 bases at V and 6 bases at J; junction bases unmatched: 5. This CDR3 is CASSLDQGEGEQYF. The CDR3 DNA reads TGTGCCAGCAGCTTAGATCAGGGGGAAGGCGAGCAGTACTTC.

V usage is TRBV2 and J usage is TRBJ2-7, with 14 bases matching TRBD2. Germline-derived CDR1 and CDR2 are SNHLY and FYNNEI. CDR3 length equals 14 residues. V lost 8 bases and J lost 3; bases outside the gene matches: 3. This CDR3 reads CASGGTSGSYEQYF. The CDR3 coding sequence is TGTGCCAGCGGAGGGACTAGCGGGAGCTACGAGCAGTACTTC.

This clone has only one observation. This chain joins TRBV7-8 and TRBJ1-2; 8 bases are a match to TRBD1. J was trimmed by 8 bases and V by 3 bases; bases with no gene match: 5. In germline, CDR1 is SGHVS, CDR2 FQNEAQ. This CDR3 is built from 13 residues. The DNA for the CDR3 is TGTGCCAGCAGCTTCGGACAGGGTGGAGGCTACACCTTC. Translating it yields CASSFGQGGGYTF.

This sequence joins TRBV4-3 and TRBJ1-6; tentatively, D is TRBD1 (5 bases). The CDR3 has 17 amino acids. CDR1 and CDR2 (germline): LGHNA, YSLEER. V lost 0 bases to trimming and J lost 0 bases, with 9 bases between them. This CDR3 is CASSQDPDSSYNSPLHF. CDR3 nucleotides: TGCGCCAGCAGCCAAGACCCCGACAGCTCCTATAATTCACCCCTCCACTTT.

The chain uses TRBV7-9 and TRBJ1-1; TRBD1 is a possible D gene (6 bases). Germline-derived CDR1 and CDR2 are SEHNR and FQNEAQ (reference sequence). The CDR3 is made up of 14 amino acids. Deletions cut 6 bases from V and 4 bases from J, with 15 bases between. DNA of the CDR3: TGTGCCAGCAGTTTACAGGGAGGAGCCACTGAAGCTTTCTTT. Residues: CASSLQGGATEAFF.

The J gene is TRBJ2-3, the V gene TRBV3-1 (or the pseudogene TRBV3-2); 9 bases line up with TRBD1. The CDR3 totals 15 residues. The germline gives CDR1 LGHDT, CDR2 YNNKEL (reference sequence). V lost 2 bases to trimming and J lost 5 bases; unmatched junction nucleotides: 5. The CDR3 DNA follows: TGTGCCAGCAGCCAATCCGGGACAGGGAGAGATACGCAGTATTTT. It codes for CASSQSGTGRDTQYF.

This chain links TRBV27 with TRBJ2-5; possibly TRBD2 for D (7 bases). V lost 6 bases, J lost 5 bases, and 19 bases lay in between. There are 15 residues in the CDR3. Per germline, CDR1 MNHEY and CDR2 SMNVEV (reference sequence). For the CDR3, the DNA is TGTGCCAGCAGCTCTGGGACATGGGGGGGCGAGACCCAGTACTTC. Encoded protein: CASSSGTWGGETQYF.

This clone has a handful of counts. This rearrangement joins TRBV18 to TRBJ1-1, with D possibly matching TRBD1 (6 bases). This CDR3 is built from 15 residues. Trimming removed 3 bases from V and 3 bases from J, with 14 bases in between. Germline CDR1 and CDR2: KGHSH and LQKENI. The CDR3 loop reads CASSPLQGRDTEAFF. CDR3 sequence (DNA): TGTGCCAGCTCACCCCTGCAGGGGCGAGACACTGAAGCTTTCTTT.

This chain uses TRBV19 with TRBJ2-3; 8 bases are shared with TRBD1. Germline V gives CDR1 LNHDA, CDR2 SQIVND (reference sequence). The CDR3 length is 17 residues. Unmatched junction bases numbered 9, after V lost 2 bases and J lost 2 bases. The CDR3 coding sequence is TGTGCCAGTAGTATATCTCACAGGGGGTCTTACACAGATACGCAGTATTTT. Translated: CASSISHRGSYTDTQYF.

The V gene is TRBV5-6, the J gene TRBJ2-7, with 9 bases aligning to TRBD1. The CDR3 covers 13 residues. V lost 0 bases to trimming and J lost 7 bases; unmatched junction nucleotides: 2. Germline-derived CDR1 and CDR2 are SGHDT and YYEEEE. CDR3 nucleotide sequence: TGTGCCAGCAGCTTGGGACAGGGGGGAGAGCAGTACTTC. This encodes CASSLGQGGEQYF.

This rearrangement joins TRBV14 to TRBJ2-7; the D is unclear. With 3 bases removed from V and 0 bases from J, the gap between germline ends came to 6 bases. The CDR3 has 13 amino acids. Germline assignment: CDR1 SGHDN and CDR2 FVKESK. The CDR3 spells CASSQISSYEQYF. The CDR3 DNA sequence: TGTGCCAGCAGCCAGATTAGCTCCTACGAGCAGTACTTC.

This chain connects TRBV6-2 or TRBV6-3 to TRBJ2-7, with 9 bases that match TRBD2. Germline trimming cut 0 bases from V and 7 bases from J; bases unmatched to any gene: 10. Germline V gives CDR1 MNHEY, CDR2 SVGEGT. This CDR3 is 16 amino acids long. In DNA, the CDR3 is TGTGCCAGCAGTTACTCAGCGGGAGGACGAAGATGGGAGCAGTACTTC. It codes for CASSYSAGGRRWEQYF.

The genes are TRBV18 and TRBJ2-7; 7 bases align to TRBD2. J gave up 0 bases and V 5 bases, and 7 bases lay outside the gene matches. This CDR3 comprises 15 residues. The germline gives CDR1 KGHSH, CDR2 LQKENI. This chain's CDR3 is CASSSTSVLSYEQYF. CDR3 nucleotides: TGTGCCAGCTCATCCACTAGCGTGCTCTCCTACGAGCAGTACTTC.

The J gene is TRBJ2-7, the V gene TRBV7-8, with 12 positions matching TRBD2. Germline CDR1 SGHVS, CDR2 FQNEAQ. The V segment lost 5 bases and the J segment 4 bases; nucleotides outside the gene matches: 3. The length of the CDR3 is 14 residues. The CDR3 sequence: CASSVTSGSYEQYF. The CDR3 nucleotides read TGTGCCAGCAGCGTGACTAGCGGGAGTTACGAGCAGTACTTC.